The present TCR beta chain was sequenced within a study of regulatory T cells in long-lasting Graves disease. Study background: Graves' patients, diagnosed recently, had received antithyroid drugs under 3 months. General study points: More public clonotypes were shared by persistent patients (fewer than 3,000) than by new patients (about 970).

The time point is: newly diagnosed GD, antithyroid drugs for less than 3 months. The TCR library was made from RNA extracted from PBMCs. Library construction for TCR beta used iRepertoire HTBI primers and Arm-PCR of CDR3 regions. Using its own MiXCR run on the multiplex PCR reads, TCRdb lists one record per CDR3 protein. The repertoire consists of some 450,000 distinct CDR3 sequences, with 16% occurring once and the leading ten covering 9.5% to 12%. Concerning this clonotype itself: Antigen specificity is unknown.

Germline CDR1 reads WNHNN; CDR2 reads SYGVQD (reference sequence). The CDR3 has 16 residues. V was pared by 7 bases and J by 6 bases, with 23 bases between. The sample was also reused in another study, on T cells in Graves' hyperthyroidism and ophthalmopathy. That paper states: Newly diagnosed hyperthyroidism, duration under 2 months, in patients aged 18 to 65. Clinical symptoms, serum thyroxine and TRAb, thyroid ultrasound and orbital computed tomography were used for the diagnoses.

Sample: peripheral blood mononuclear cells (PBMCs), taken at new diagnosis, from a patient treated with antithyroid drugs. This receptor was taken from a woman under 40 with Graves disease. The genes are TRBV10-1 and TRBJ2-3; D is possibly TRBD1 (6 bases). CDR3 in amino acids: CASKGVFRVVCDTQYF. The CDR3, as DNA: TGCGCCAGCAAGGGGGTCTTTAGAGTAGTATGCGATACGCAGTATTTT.